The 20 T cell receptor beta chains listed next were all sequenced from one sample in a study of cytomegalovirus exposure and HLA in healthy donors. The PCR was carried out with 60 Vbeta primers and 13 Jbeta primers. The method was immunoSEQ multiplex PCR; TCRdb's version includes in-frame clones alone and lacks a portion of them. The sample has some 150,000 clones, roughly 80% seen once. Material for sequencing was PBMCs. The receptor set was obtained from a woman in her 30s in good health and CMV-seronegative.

CDR3 residues: CASRSTGGTEAFF. In DNA, the CDR3 is TGTGCCAGCAGAAGTACAGGGGGCACTGAAGCTTTCTTT. The chain employs TRBV6-1 and TRBJ1-1, with 8 bases identical to TRBD1. Looked up from germline, CDR1 is MNHNS and CDR2 is SASEGT. This CDR3 comprises 13 residues. V dropped 6 bases and J dropped 4; count of bases not matched to a gene: 4.

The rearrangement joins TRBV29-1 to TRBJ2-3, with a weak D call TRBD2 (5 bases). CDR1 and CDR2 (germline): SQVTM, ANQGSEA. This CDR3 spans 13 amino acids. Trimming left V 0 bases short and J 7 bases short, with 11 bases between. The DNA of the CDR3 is TGCAGCGTTGAAGAATGGAGGAATTATACGCAGTATTTT. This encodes CSVEEWRNYTQYF.

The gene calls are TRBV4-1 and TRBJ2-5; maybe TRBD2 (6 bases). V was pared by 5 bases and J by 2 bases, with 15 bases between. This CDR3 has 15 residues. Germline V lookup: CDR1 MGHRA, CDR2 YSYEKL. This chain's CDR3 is CASSVASALQETQYF. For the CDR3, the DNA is TGCGCCAGCAGCGTGGCTAGCGCACTACAAGAGACCCAGTACTTC.

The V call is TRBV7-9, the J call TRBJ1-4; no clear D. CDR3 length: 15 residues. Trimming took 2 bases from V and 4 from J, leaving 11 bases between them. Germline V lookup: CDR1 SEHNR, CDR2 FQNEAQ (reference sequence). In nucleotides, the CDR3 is TGTGCCAGCAGCTTAAGCAGCGGTCTTAATGAAAAACTGTTTTTT. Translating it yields CASSLSSGLNEKLFF.

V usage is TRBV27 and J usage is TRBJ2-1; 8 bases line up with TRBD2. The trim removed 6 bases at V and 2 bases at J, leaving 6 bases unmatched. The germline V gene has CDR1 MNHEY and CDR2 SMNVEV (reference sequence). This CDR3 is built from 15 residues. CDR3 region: CASSSGTRPYNEQFF. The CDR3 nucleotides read TGTGCCAGCAGCTCCGGGACTAGACCCTACAATGAGCAGTTCTTC.

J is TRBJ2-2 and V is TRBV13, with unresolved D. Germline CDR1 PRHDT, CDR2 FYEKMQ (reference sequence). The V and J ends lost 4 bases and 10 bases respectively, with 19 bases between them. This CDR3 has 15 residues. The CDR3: CASSSIPGLSEELFF. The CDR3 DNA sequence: TGTGCCAGCAGCTCTATCCCAGGCCTTTCGGAGGAGCTGTTTTTT.

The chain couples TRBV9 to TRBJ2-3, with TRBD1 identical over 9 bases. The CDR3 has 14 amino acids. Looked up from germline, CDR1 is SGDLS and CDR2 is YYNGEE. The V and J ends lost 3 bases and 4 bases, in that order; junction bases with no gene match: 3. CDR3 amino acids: CASSDGTGPDTQYF. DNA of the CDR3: TGTGCCAGCAGCGATGGGACAGGGCCAGATACGCAGTATTTT. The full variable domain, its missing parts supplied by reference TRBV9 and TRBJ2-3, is DSGVTQTPKHLITATGQRVTLRCSPRSGDLSVYWYQQSLDQGLQFLIQYYNGEERAKGNILERFSAQQFPDLHSELNLSSLELGDSALYFCASSDGTGPDTQYFGPGTRLTVL.

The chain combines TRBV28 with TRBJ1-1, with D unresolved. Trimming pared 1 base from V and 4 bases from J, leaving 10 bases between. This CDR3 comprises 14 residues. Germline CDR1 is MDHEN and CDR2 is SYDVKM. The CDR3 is CASSLSDFGTEAFF. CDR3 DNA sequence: TGTGCCAGCAGTTTATCAGATTTTGGCACTGAAGCTTTCTTT. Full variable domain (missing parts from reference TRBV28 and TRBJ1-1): DVKVTQSSRYLVKRTGEKVFLECVQDMDHENMFWYRQDPGLGLRLIYFSYDVKMKEKGDIPEGYSVSREKKERFSLILESASTNQTSMYLCASSLSDFGTEAFFGQGTRLTVV.

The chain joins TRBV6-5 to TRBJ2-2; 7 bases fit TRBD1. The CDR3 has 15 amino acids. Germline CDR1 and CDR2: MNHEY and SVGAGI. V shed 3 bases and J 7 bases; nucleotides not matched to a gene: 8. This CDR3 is CASSYNNRGIGELFF. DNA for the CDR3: TGTGCCAGCAGTTATAATAACAGGGGAATCGGGGAGCTGTTTTTT.

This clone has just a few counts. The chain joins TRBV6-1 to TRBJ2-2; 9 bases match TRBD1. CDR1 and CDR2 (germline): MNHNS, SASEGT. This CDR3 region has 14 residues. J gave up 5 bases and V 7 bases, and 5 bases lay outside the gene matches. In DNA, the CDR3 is TGTGCCAGCAACCGGGACAGGGCGACCGGGGAGCTGTTTTTT. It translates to CASNRDRATGELFF.

This chain's CDR3 is CASSYSTARTQYF. The CDR3 DNA reads as TGTGCCAGCAGTTACTCGACAGCGCGGACGCAGTATTTT. V and J are TRBV6-5 and TRBJ2-3; possibly TRBD1 for D (5 bases). Trimming shortened V by 0 bases and J by 9 bases, and 10 bases separated the two germline ends. Germline lookup yields CDR1 MNHEY and CDR2 SVGAGI. The CDR3 extends over 13 amino acids.

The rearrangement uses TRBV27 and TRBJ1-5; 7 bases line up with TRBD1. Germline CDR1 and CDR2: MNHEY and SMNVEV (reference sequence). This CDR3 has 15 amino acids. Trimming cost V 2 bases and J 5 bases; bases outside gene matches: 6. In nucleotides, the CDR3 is TGTGCCAGCAGTTTAACGGGACAGATTTATCAGCCCCAGCATTTT. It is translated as CASSLTGQIYQPQHF.

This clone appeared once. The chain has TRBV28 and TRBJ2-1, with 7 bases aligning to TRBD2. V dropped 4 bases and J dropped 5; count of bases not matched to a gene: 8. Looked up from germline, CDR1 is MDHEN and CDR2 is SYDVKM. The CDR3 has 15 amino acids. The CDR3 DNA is TGTGCCAGCAGTTCCCCCAGCGGGAAGGACAATGAGCAGTTCTTC. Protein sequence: CASSSPSGKDNEQFF.

In nucleotides, the CDR3 is TGTGCCAGCAGCCGCCTGGGGGGTAGGACAGATACGCAGTATTTT. It is translated as CASSRLGGRTDTQYF. The rearrangement uses TRBV6-5 and TRBJ2-3; weak D call: TRBD2 (6 bases). Trimming took off 6 bases at V and 3 bases at J, with 16 bases between the two ends. The CDR3 has 15 residues. The V gene's germline CDR1 is MNHEY and CDR2 SVGAGI.

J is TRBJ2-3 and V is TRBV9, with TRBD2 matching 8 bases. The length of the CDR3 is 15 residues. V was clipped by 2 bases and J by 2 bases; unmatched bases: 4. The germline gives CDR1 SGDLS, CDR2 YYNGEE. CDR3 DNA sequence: TGTGCCAGCAGCGTTAGCGGGGTCTACACAGATACGCAGTATTTT. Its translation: CASSVSGVYTDTQYF.

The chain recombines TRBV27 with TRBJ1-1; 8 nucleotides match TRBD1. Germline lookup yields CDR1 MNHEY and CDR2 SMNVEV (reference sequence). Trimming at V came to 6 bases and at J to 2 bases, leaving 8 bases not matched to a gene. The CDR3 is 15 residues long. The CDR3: CASSLLDRVNTEAFF. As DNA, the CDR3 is TGTGCCAGCAGCCTTCTGGACAGGGTCAACACTGAAGCTTTCTTT.

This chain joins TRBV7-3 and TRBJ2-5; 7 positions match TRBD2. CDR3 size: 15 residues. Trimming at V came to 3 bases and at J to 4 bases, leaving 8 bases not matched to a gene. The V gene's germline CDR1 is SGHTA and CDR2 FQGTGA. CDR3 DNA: TGTGCCAGCAGCTTCCAGTCGGGGGGTGGAGAGACCCAGTACTTC. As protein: CASSFQSGGGETQYF.

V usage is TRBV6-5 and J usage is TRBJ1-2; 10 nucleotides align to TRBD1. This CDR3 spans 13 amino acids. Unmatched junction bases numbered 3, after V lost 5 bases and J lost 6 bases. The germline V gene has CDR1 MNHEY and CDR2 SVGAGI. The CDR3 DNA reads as TGTGCCAGCAGTAAGACAGGGGGCCATGGCTACACCTTC. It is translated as CASSKTGGHGYTF.

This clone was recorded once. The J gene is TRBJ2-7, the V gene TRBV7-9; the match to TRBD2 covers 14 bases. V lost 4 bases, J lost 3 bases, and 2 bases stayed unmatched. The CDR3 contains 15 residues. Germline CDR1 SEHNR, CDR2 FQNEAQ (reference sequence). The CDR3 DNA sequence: TGTGCCAGCAGCTCCGGACTAGCGGGAGGCTACGAGCAGTACTTC. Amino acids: CASSSGLAGGYEQYF.

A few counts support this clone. CDR3 coding DNA: TGCGCCAGCAGCCAAGATCGGGGGGAGGTAGGCTATGGCTACACCTTC. It encodes CASSQDRGEVGYGYTF. The chain joins TRBV4-3 to TRBJ1-2; D possibly corresponds to TRBD1 (5 bases). Trimming stripped 0 bases from V and 4 bases from J, with 15 bases between. CDR1 is LGHNA and CDR2 is YSLEER in the germline V gene. This CDR3 contains 16 residues.